A single sample gave rise to the 28 T cell receptor beta chains below, sequenced in a study of cytomegalovirus exposure and HLA in healthy donors. PCR was performed using 60 Vbeta and 13 Jbeta primers. The assay was immunoSEQ multiplex PCR, and TCRdb's table has in-frame clones only and misses some. The sample holds around 120,000 clones, over 60% seen once. Sequenced material: PBMCs. These receptors were taken from a young man in good health and CMV-seronegative.

The chain recombines TRBV7-2 with TRBJ2-7; 7 bases are shared with TRBD2. This CDR3 has 14 amino acids. Germline V gene sequence: CDR1 SGHTA, CDR2 FQGNSA. J lost 3 bases, V lost 3 bases, and 5 bases had no gene match. CDR3 sequence reads: CASSLASGVYEQYF. The CDR3 DNA reads as TGTGCCAGCAGCTTGGCCAGCGGGGTCTACGAGCAGTACTTC. Using reference TRBV7-2 and TRBJ2-7 for the parts outside the CDR3, the full variable domain is GAGVSQSPSNKVTEKGKDVELRCDPISGHTALYWYRQSLGQGLEFLIYFQGNSAPDKSGLPSDRFSAERTGGSVSTLTIQRTQQEDSAVYLCASSLASGVYEQYFGPGTRLTVT.

The chain employs TRBV7-2 and TRBJ2-7, with a weak D call TRBD2 (7 bases). Trimming left V 4 bases short and J 2 bases short, with 12 bases between. CDR3 length: 14 amino acids. Germline CDR1 SGHTA, CDR2 FQGNSA. The CDR3 DNA is TGTGCCAGCAGCTACGGGGGGCTACCCTACGAGCAGTACTTC. Protein sequence: CASSYGGLPYEQYF.

V and J are TRBV7-9 and TRBJ1-2, with D possibly being TRBD1 (5 bases). The CDR3 is made up of 17 amino acids. With 7 bases removed from V and 3 bases from J, the gap between germline ends came to 24 bases. From germline, CDR1 is SEHNR and CDR2 FQNEAQ (reference sequence). CDR3 loop: CASTKLGQGRRDYGYTF. The CDR3 DNA sequence: TGTGCCAGCACCAAACTGGGGCAGGGAAGGAGAGACTATGGCTACACCTTC.

Details on this clone: Germline is not matched at one junction end, which may reflect a read error. V gene TRBV7-2 combines with J gene TRBJ2-6; 14 nucleotides agree with TRBD2. The germline V gene has CDR1 SGHTA and CDR2 FQGNSA. The CDR3 has 19 residues. The CDR3 DNA follows: TGTGCCGGCAGCTTAGCGTCAGGACTAGCGGGAGGTGGGGCCAACGTCCTGACTTTC. Protein: CAGSLASGLAGGGANVLTF.

The chain is built from TRBV28 and TRBJ1-3; a weak D match, TRBD1 (5 bases). CDR3 length: 14 amino acids. The germline V and J ends were trimmed by 2 bases and 7 bases, with 12 bases remaining between them. Germline loops: CDR1 MDHEN, CDR2 SYDVKM. This CDR3 is CASSLKGVWNTIYF. In DNA, the CDR3 is TGTGCCAGCAGTTTAAAAGGGGTTTGGAACACCATATATTTT.

The V gene is TRBV19, the J gene TRBJ2-3, with 8 bases fitting TRBD1. Germline-derived CDR1 and CDR2 are LNHDA and SQIVND (reference sequence). The J segment lost 4 bases and the V segment lost 4 bases, leaving 13 bases of the junction unmatched. There are 17 residues in the CDR3. CDR3 region: CASSNFVRTGLADTQYF. CDR3 coding DNA: TGTGCCAGTAGTAATTTTGTGAGGACAGGGTTGGCAGATACGCAGTATTTT.

Only one count was recorded for this clone. The rearrangement links TRBV9 to TRBJ2-1; TRBD2 aligns across 8 bases. There are 17 residues in the CDR3. V gave up 0 bases and J gave up 4 bases; unmatched junction bases: 9. The germline CDR1 and CDR2 sequences are SGDLS and YYNGEE. CDR3 sequence (DNA): TGTGCCAGCAGCGTAGAGGCCCAGCGGGGGTTGTACAATGAGCAGTTCTTC. Translating it yields CASSVEAQRGLYNEQFF.

This chain uses TRBV28 with TRBJ2-5; TRBD1 matches 10 bases. The tail of the sequence fits TRBJ2-7 better, so the J call may be wrong. From germline, CDR1 is MDHEN and CDR2 SYDVKM. CDR3 size: 15 residues. CDR3 DNA: TGTGCCAGCAGTTTAGGACAGGGGGACTCCTACGAGCAGTACTTC. This gives the protein CASSLGQGDSYEQYF.

The rearrangement links TRBV6-5 to TRBJ2-5; possibly TRBD1 for D (6 bases). CDR3 size: 15 residues. V lost 4 bases and J 5 bases, leaving 17 bases between the germline ends. CDR1 is MNHEY and CDR2 is SVGAGI in the germline V gene. In DNA form, the CDR3 reads TGTGCCAGCAGTTCACGGGACATCGGTGGGGAGACCCAGTACTTC. This codes for CASSSRDIGGETQYF.

This chain uses TRBV19 with TRBJ1-5; 8 bases line up with TRBD1. The length of the CDR3 is 15 residues. Germline assignment: CDR1 LNHDA and CDR2 SQIVND (reference sequence). V trimming: 4 bases; J trimming: 9 bases; junction bases outside the gene matches: 11. The CDR3, as DNA: TGTGCCAGTAGTAACACCGGACAGGGCAGAGGGCCCCAGCATTTT. Its translation: CASSNTGQGRGPQHF.

V is TRBV9 and J is TRBJ1-3; D is undetermined. Germline CDR1 reads SGDLS; CDR2 reads YYNGEE. The CDR3 loop spans 15 amino acids. V was trimmed by 0 bases and J by 4 bases, leaving 11 bases between them. CDR3 sequence (DNA): TGTGCCAGCAGCGTAGCCGCGACAAAAGGAAACACCATATATTTT. Translated: CASSVAATKGNTIYF.

V usage is TRBV6-6 and J usage is TRBJ2-7; 7 bases are a match to TRBD1. Germline V gene data show CDR1 as MNHNY and CDR2 as SVGAGI (reference sequence). The CDR3 sequence is 15 residues long. V was clipped by 0 bases and J by 3 bases; unmatched bases: 5. CDR3 coding DNA: TGTGCCAGCAGTTACTCTGACAGGGTCTACTACGAGCAGTACTTC. This codes for CASSYSDRVYYEQYF.

The CDR3 is CASSEAGLIYEQYF. The DNA for the CDR3 is TGCGCCAGCAGCGAGGCAGGGCTTATCTACGAGCAGTACTTC. The chain uses TRBV5-1 and TRBJ2-7; a weak D match, TRBD1 (5 bases). In germline, CDR1 is SGHRS, CDR2 YFSETQ. V was trimmed by 4 bases and J by 3 bases, leaving 14 bases between them. The CDR3 sequence is 14 residues long.

This rearrangement joins TRBV7-6 to TRBJ2-6; TRBD1 aligns across 8 bases. This CDR3 has 17 residues. With V trimmed by 3 bases and J by 5 bases, 9 bases remained unmatched. In germline, CDR1 is SGHVS, CDR2 FNYEAQ. CDR3 bases: TGTGCCAGCAGCTTCCGCACCGGGACAGGCTGGGCCAACGTCCTGACTTTC. It translates to CASSFRTGTGWANVLTF.

This chain connects TRBV27 to TRBJ1-2, with 7 bases fitting TRBD1. With 4 bases clipped from V and 6 bases from J, the junction kept 8 bases outside the gene matches. The germline V gene has CDR1 MNHEY and CDR2 SMNVEV (reference sequence). The CDR3 spans 14 residues. This chain's CDR3 is CASSYLTGNHGYTF. The CDR3 nucleotides are TGTGCCAGCAGTTATTTGACAGGGAACCATGGCTACACCTTC.

The CDR3 nucleotides are TGTGCCAGCAGCAGCAGGGTAACCACTGAAGCTTTCTTT. This sequence encodes CASSSRVTTEAFF. The chain combines TRBV7-2 with TRBJ1-1; D possibly corresponds to TRBD1 (5 bases). The V end lost 5 bases, the J end lost 4 bases, and 11 bases lay between the germline ends. Germline CDR1 is SGHTA and CDR2 is FQGNSA. This CDR3 region has 13 residues.

This chain connects TRBV4-3 to TRBJ2-2; 7 nucleotides line up with TRBD2. Per germline, CDR1 LGHNA and CDR2 YSLEER. The CDR3 length is 15 residues. Trimming took 0 bases from V and 5 from J; bases not matched to a gene: 3. The CDR3 DNA is TGCGCCAGCAGCCAAGATTTGGGGGGGACCGGGGAGCTGTTTTTT. It yields the protein CASSQDLGGTGELFF.

The chain couples TRBV9 to TRBJ2-3, with 8 positions matching TRBD1. V was clipped by 4 bases and J by 2 bases; unmatched bases: 6. This CDR3 is built from 15 residues. Per germline, CDR1 SGDLS and CDR2 YYNGEE. The DNA of the CDR3 is TGTGCCAGCAGCTCTTGGACAGGGCTCACAGATACGCAGTATTTT. Its protein product is CASSSWTGLTDTQYF.

This clone appeared once. The chain links TRBV18 to TRBJ2-5, with TRBD1 matching 8 bases. Germline CDR1 KGHSH, CDR2 LQKENI. V lost 6 bases, J lost 4 bases, and 4 bases stayed unmatched. This CDR3 region has 13 residues. The CDR3 reads CASSPGQGETQYF. The CDR3 coding sequence is TGTGCCAGCTCCCCTGGACAGGGAGAGACCCAGTACTTC.

This chain joins TRBV5-1 and TRBJ1-4; the D is unclear. CDR3 length equals 14 residues. Germline lookup yields CDR1 SGHRS and CDR2 YFSETQ. V gave up 0 bases and J gave up 8 bases, with 11 bases separating them. The CDR3 sequence: CASSLAGREEKLFF. CDR3 sequence (DNA): TGCGCCAGCAGCTTGGCCGGGAGGGAGGAAAAACTGTTTTTT.

In its sample, this clone ranks as medium-sized. J is TRBJ2-6 and V is TRBV6-5, with TRBD1 as a possible D gene (5 bases). CDR1 is MNHEY and CDR2 is SVGAGI in the germline V gene. The CDR3 consists of 15 residues. Between the trimmed V and J ends, which lost 5 bases and 0 bases, there was a span of 8 bases. CDR3 loop: CASSRDSSGANVLTF. CDR3 coding DNA: TGTGCCAGCAGTCGCGACAGCTCTGGGGCCAACGTCCTGACTTTC.

This rearrangement joins TRBV9 to TRBJ2-1; 7 bases are shared with TRBD2. The germline V gene has CDR1 SGDLS and CDR2 YYNGEE. V dropped 0 bases and J dropped 0; count of bases not matched to a gene: 3. This CDR3 spans 16 amino acids. CDR3 residues: CASSVVTGGSYNEQFF. The CDR3 coding sequence is TGTGCCAGCAGCGTAGTCACGGGGGGCTCCTACAATGAGCAGTTCTTC.

The rearrangement joins TRBV5-1 to TRBJ1-1, with unresolved D. Germline lookup yields CDR1 SGHRS and CDR2 YFSETQ. This CDR3 spans 11 amino acids. V was trimmed by 5 bases and J by 6 bases, leaving 8 bases between them. The CDR3 nucleotides read TGCGCCAGCAGGGTTAACTCTGAAGCTTTCTTT. Translation gives CASRVNSEAFF.

This clone has only one observation. The rearrangement uses TRBV7-9 and TRBJ1-5; a possible D gene is TRBD1 (5 bases). The germline V and J ends were trimmed by 1 base and 3 bases, with 7 bases remaining between them. The CDR3 is 14 residues long. Germline loops: CDR1 SEHNR, CDR2 FQNEAQ (reference sequence). The CDR3 DNA reads as TGTGCCAGCAGCTTAGGGGGGGTCAATCAGCCCCAGCATTTT. Amino acid sequence: CASSLGGVNQPQHF.

This chain connects TRBV6-5 to TRBJ1-5; D is undetermined. This CDR3 comprises 15 residues. CDR1 and CDR2 (germline): MNHEY, SVGAGI. Trimming pared 0 bases from V and 7 bases from J, leaving 13 bases between. The CDR3 sequence: CASSYSTVGRQPQHF. The CDR3 DNA sequence: TGTGCCAGCAGTTACTCGACGGTAGGGAGACAGCCCCAGCATTTT.

The genes are TRBV7-9 and TRBJ2-7, with 10 positions matching TRBD2. V was clipped by 4 bases and J by 1 base; unmatched bases: 7. The CDR3 spans 16 residues. Germline lookup yields CDR1 SEHNR and CDR2 FQNEAQ (reference sequence). Here the CDR3 reads CASSSPLAGVSYEQYF. Written as DNA, the CDR3 is TGTGCCAGCAGCTCACCTCTAGCGGGAGTTTCCTACGAGCAGTACTTC.

The chain uses TRBV30 and TRBJ2-7, with TRBD1 matching over 8 bases. This CDR3 contains 11 residues. From germline, CDR1 is GTSNPN and CDR2 SVGIG (reference sequence). With 6 bases clipped from V and 7 bases from J, the junction kept 5 bases outside the gene matches. The CDR3 coding sequence is TGTGCCTGTACAGGGGGGAGGGAGCAGTACTTC. Its protein product is CACTGGREQYF.

The chain employs TRBV5-1 and TRBJ2-7; D perhaps matches TRBD1 (6 bases). The germline V and J ends were trimmed by 3 bases and 2 bases, with 9 bases remaining between them. The CDR3 has 13 residues. Germline loops: CDR1 SGHRS, CDR2 YFSETQ. The CDR3 region is CASSWTVTYEQYF. CDR3 DNA sequence: TGCGCCAGCAGCTGGACAGTTACCTACGAGCAGTACTTC. The full variable domain, its missing parts supplied by reference TRBV5-1 and TRBJ2-7, is KAGVTQTPRYLIKTRGQQVTLSCSPISGHRSVSWYQQTPGQGLQFLFEYFSETQRNKGNFPGRFSGRQFSNSRSEMNVSTLELGDSALYLCASSWTVTYEQYFGPGTRLTVT.